The 31 T cell receptor beta chains reported below all come from one sample, sequenced in a study of T cells in Graves' hyperthyroidism and ophthalmopathy. What was amplified from RNA transcripts were TCR beta CDR3 regions. HTBI primers were used for first-round RT-PCR of the TCR CDR3. TCRdb re-called the multiplex PCR reads with MiXCR, one entry per CDR3 protein. The sample records hundreds of thousands of distinct CDR3 sequences, approximately 14% being singletons. The sample comprised blood. These receptors were obtained from a woman under 30 with Graves' hyperthyroidism.

This clonotype was observed at least ten times. This rearrangement joins TRBV12-3 or TRBV12-4 to TRBJ1-5; no clear D gene. This CDR3 comprises 14 residues. Trimming took 4 bases from V and 8 from J, leaving 15 bases between them. As DNA, the CDR3 is TGTGCCAGCAGTTCTCGAGACGGAGTTGAGCCCCAGCATTTT. Encoded protein: CASSSRDGVEPQHF.

This clonotype was recorded many times. The chain links TRBV5-1 to TRBJ2-3, with D maybe TRBD2 (6 bases). V was clipped by 6 bases and J by 0 bases, with 20 bases between them. The length of the CDR3 is 17 residues. The germline V gene has CDR1 SGHRS and CDR2 YFSETQ. The CDR3 here is CASTAGSGLASTDTQYF. CDR3 nucleotide sequence: TGCGCCAGCACCGCCGGGAGCGGACTGGCTAGCACAGATACGCAGTATTTT.

About this clonotype: A much larger clone differs by one base, so this may be a read error. Because it lacks the conserved phenylalanine or tryptophan at the end, this CDR3 is likely a read error. The chain recombines TRBV20-1 with TRBJ1-5, with D possibly matching TRBD1 (6 bases). In germline, CDR1 is DFQATT, CDR2 SNEGSKA (reference sequence). V was clipped by 0 bases and J by 8 bases, with 17 bases between them. This CDR3 has 15 amino acids. CDR3 sequence (DNA): TGCAGTGCTAGAGATGGCACAGGCAGGGGAGAGCCCCAGCATTTA. Translated, it gives CSARDGTGRGEPQHL.

Comments on this clonotype: A read error may explain this, as a much larger clone is one base away. The genes are TRBV20-1 and TRBJ2-2; tentatively, D is TRBD1 (6 bases). The CDR3 totals 15 residues. Germline CDR1 is DFQATT and CDR2 is SNEGSKA (reference sequence). The CDR3 sequence is CSALQGGANTEELFF. CDR3 nucleotide sequence: TGCAGTGCCCTACAGGGTGGGGCTAACACCGAGGAGCTGTTTTTT.

This clonotype was picked up many times. The CDR3: CASSFQDNYGYTF. CDR3 DNA sequence: TGCGCCAGCAGCTTTCAGGATAACTATGGCTACACCTTC. The chain is built from TRBV5-1 and TRBJ1-2; D is unresolved. The germline V and J ends were trimmed by 2 bases and 1 base, with 6 bases remaining between them. The CDR3 consists of 13 residues. Germline CDR1 reads SGHRS; CDR2 reads YFSETQ.

There are many counts of this clonotype. CDR3 coding DNA: TGTGCCAGCAGCCAATACGGGACAGGCTCCTACGAGCAGTACTTC. This codes for CASSQYGTGSYEQYF. The chain combines TRBV3-1 with TRBJ2-7, with TRBD1 matching over 8 bases. The ends lost 2 bases at V and 0 bases at J; junction bases unmatched: 3. The CDR3 runs 15 residues. The germline CDR1 and CDR2 sequences are LGHDT and YNNKEL (reference sequence).

This clonotype was seen ten or more times. The chain couples TRBV11-1 to TRBJ2-1; TRBD2 matches at 8 bases. CDR1 and CDR2 (germline): SGHAT, FQDESV (reference sequence). V lost 6 bases, J lost 0 bases, and 4 bases stayed unmatched. The length of the CDR3 is 15 residues. CDR3: CASRAGTSSYNEQFF. The CDR3 DNA sequence: TGTGCCAGCAGGGCCGGGACTAGCTCCTACAATGAGCAGTTCTTC.

The table lists this clonotype with many counts. V and J are TRBV2 and TRBJ1-4; perhaps TRBD1 as D (6 bases). The germline V gene encodes CDR1 SNHLY and CDR2 FYNNEI. The CDR3 is 14 residues long. V dropped 4 bases and J dropped 5 bases, with 11 bases sitting between them. CDR3 amino acids: CASSVNRVNEKLFF. Here the CDR3 DNA reads TGTGCCAGCAGTGTCAACAGGGTGAATGAAAAACTGTTTTTT.

This clonotype was found many times. The chain links TRBV20-1 to TRBJ1-1; weak D call: TRBD1 (6 bases). V was pared by 6 bases and J by 6 bases, with 11 bases between. The germline gives CDR1 DFQATT, CDR2 SNEGSKA (reference sequence). The CDR3 is 11 amino acids. CDR3 region: CSAGGGPEAFF. For the CDR3, the DNA is TGCAGTGCAGGAGGGGGACCTGAAGCTTTCTTT.

There are many counts of this clonotype. The J gene is TRBJ1-2, the V gene TRBV20-1, with a possible D match to TRBD1 (5 bases). With 1 base removed from V and 8 bases from J, the gap between germline ends came to 20 bases. CDR3 length: 15 amino acids. CDR1 and CDR2 from the germline V gene are DFQATT and SNEGSKA (reference sequence). CDR3 nucleotide sequence: TGCAGTGCTAGAGGGGACGCCGGCTTCTTTGGGGGCTACACCTTC. The encoded protein is CSARGDAGFFGGYTF.

This clonotype was seen many times. At one boundary the junction diverges from the germline segment, which might be a read error. This chain links TRBV20-1 with TRBJ1-1; possible D gene TRBD1, 5 bases. Germline V CDR1 and CDR2: DFQATT, SNEGSKA (reference sequence). The CDR3 is 11 amino acids. This CDR3 is CSAREAWGAFF. CDR3 bases: TGCAGTGCCAGAGAGGCCTGGGGGGCTTTCTTT.

This clonotype was observed many times. J is TRBJ2-7 and V is TRBV5-1, with a possible D match to TRBD2 (6 bases). Germline V gene sequence: CDR1 SGHRS, CDR2 YFSETQ. The CDR3 loop spans 14 amino acids. V lost 4 bases, J lost 5 bases, and 16 bases lay in between. In DNA form, the CDR3 reads TGCGCCAGCAGCGGAGGGACTTCCGCCCACGAGCAGTACTTC. Its protein product is CASSGGTSAHEQYF.

This clonotype was detected many times. This chain links TRBV20-1 with TRBJ2-1, with TRBD1 identical over 12 bases. The better agreement between TRBJ2-7 and the DNA end casts doubt on the J call. Germline V gives CDR1 DFQATT, CDR2 SNEGSKA (reference sequence). The CDR3 consists of 16 residues. CDR3 DNA: TGCAGTGCCAGGCTCGGGTGGGGACAGGGGGCGAATGAGCAGTACTTC. This gives the protein CSARLGWGQGANEQYF.

This clonotype showed up many times. This chain joins TRBV27 and TRBJ1-2, with D uncertain. The V gene's germline CDR1 is MNHEY and CDR2 SMNVEV (reference sequence). This CDR3 comprises 14 residues. Trimming stripped 3 bases from V and 5 bases from J, with 13 bases between. The CDR3 spells CASSFTGASYGYTF. CDR3 nucleotide sequence: TGTGCCAGCAGTTTCACGGGAGCTTCGTATGGCTACACCTTC.

Ten or more counts support this clonotype. The V gene is TRBV6-1, the J gene TRBJ2-3; D is uncertain. Germline CDR1 reads MNHNS; CDR2 reads SASEGT. Trimming removed 5 bases at V and 4 bases at J, with 13 bases between. CDR3 length: 14 amino acids. The CDR3 reads CASSYVRESDTQYF. The CDR3 DNA reads as TGTGCCAGCAGTTATGTAAGGGAATCAGATACGCAGTATTTT.

This clonotype turned up a few times. This chain connects TRBV5-5 to TRBJ2-3; D is uncertain. This CDR3 is built from 13 residues. The V gene lost 6 bases and the J gene lost 8 bases, with 16 bases spanning the gap. Germline-derived CDR1 and CDR2 are SGHKS and YYEKEE (reference sequence). The CDR3 reads CASTRVQGGTQYF. In DNA, the CDR3 is TGTGCCAGCACCCGGGTTCAAGGTGGTACGCAGTATTTT.

At least ten counts were recorded for this clonotype. This chain uses TRBV27 with TRBJ2-1; 8 nucleotides align to TRBD2. CDR1 and CDR2 from the germline V gene are MNHEY and SMNVEV (reference sequence). This CDR3 contains 15 residues. Germline trimming cut 5 bases from V and 4 bases from J; bases unmatched to any gene: 7. Here the CDR3 DNA reads TGTGCCAGCAGTACGAGCGGGAGAAGGTACAATGAGCAGTTCTTC. Its protein is CASSTSGRRYNEQFF.

This chain connects TRBV10-1 to TRBJ2-2, with a tentative D call TRBD2 (5 bases). Trimming took 6 bases from V and 7 from J, leaving 15 bases between them. The CDR3 consists of 14 residues. Germline V CDR1 and CDR2: WNHNN, SYGVQD (reference sequence). The CDR3 nucleotides are TGCGCCAGCAGCGAGAATCTAGCAAACGGGGAGCTGTTTTTT. Translated: CASSENLANGELFF.

This clonotype has ten or more counts. The chain joins TRBV2 to TRBJ1-6; the D gene is possibly TRBD1 (6 bases). Trimming left V 7 bases short and J 7 bases short, with 17 bases between. The CDR3 sequence is 15 residues long. Germline lookup yields CDR1 SNHLY and CDR2 FYNNEI. This CDR3 reads CASIPDRQGNSPLHF. CDR3 in DNA: TGTGCCAGCATTCCCGACAGGCAAGGGAATTCACCCCTCCACTTT.

This chain uses TRBV9 with TRBJ1-2; 8 bases match TRBD1. From germline, CDR1 is SGDLS and CDR2 YYNGEE. V lost 4 bases to trimming and J lost 5 bases; unmatched junction nucleotides: 10. The CDR3 loop spans 15 amino acids. In DNA form, the CDR3 reads TGTGCCAGCAGCCCGTATACAGGGGGTGGTTATGGCTACACCTTC. It is translated as CASSPYTGGGYGYTF.

In its sample, this clonotype was seen a few times. The chain links TRBV4-1 to TRBJ2-2; 9 bases agree with TRBD2. The CDR3 sequence is 18 residues long. V dropped 3 bases and J dropped 4; count of bases not matched to a gene: 12. CDR1 and CDR2 (germline): MGHRA, YSYEKL. The CDR3 region has the DNA TGCGCCAGCAGCCACCAGAGCTCTCGCGGGAGGGCCACCGGGGAGCTGTTTTTT. Amino acid sequence: CASSHQSSRGRATGELFF.

V and J are TRBV9 and TRBJ2-3; 9 bases align to TRBD1. Germline V gene sequence: CDR1 SGDLS, CDR2 YYNGEE. The V gene end was trimmed by 4 bases and the J gene end by 2 bases; junction bases not matched to a gene: 8. The CDR3 length is 16 residues. The CDR3 spells CASSITGGWATDTQYF. CDR3 in DNA: TGTGCCAGCAGCATAACAGGGGGCTGGGCCACAGATACGCAGTATTTT. Based on the CDR3 plus reference TRBV9 and TRBJ2-3, the full variable domain is DSGVTQTPKHLITATGQRVTLRCSPRSGDLSVYWYQQSLDQGLQFLIQYYNGEERAKGNILERFSAQQFPDLHSELNLSSLELGDSALYFCASSITGGWATDTQYFGPGTRLTVL.

This clonotype was observed a few times. This chain's CDR3 is CASSIPGLPASTDTQYF. The CDR3 DNA sequence: TGTGCCAGCAGCATACCGGGACTACCGGCCAGCACAGATACGCAGTATTTT. The chain uses TRBV9 and TRBJ2-3; 7 bases match TRBD2. CDR3 length equals 17 residues. V was clipped by 4 bases and J by 0 bases; unmatched bases: 11. Germline CDR1 and CDR2: SGDLS and YYNGEE.

This clonotype was counted at least ten times. The chain employs TRBV20-1 and TRBJ2-5; 12 bases are shared with TRBD2. The CDR3 covers 14 residues. Trimming took 2 bases from V and 5 from J; bases not matched to a gene: 3. CDR1 DFQATT and CDR2 SNEGSKA come from the germline V gene (reference sequence). CDR3 loop: CSARLAGGMETQYF. CDR3 DNA: TGCAGTGCTAGACTAGCGGGGGGGATGGAGACCCAGTACTTC.

This clonotype was seen many times. This chain links TRBV5-1 with TRBJ1-2, with D uncertain. Germline CDR1 is SGHRS and CDR2 is YFSETQ. V was shortened by 0 bases and J by 0 bases, with 6 bases between the two germline ends. The CDR3 totals 14 residues. CDR3 sequence: CASSLASSNYGYTF. The CDR3 DNA reads TGCGCCAGCAGCTTGGCCTCTTCTAACTATGGCTACACCTTC.

Ten or more counts support this clonotype. The V call is TRBV12-3 or TRBV12-4, the J call TRBJ2-5; D could derive from TRBD1 or TRBD2 (5 bases each). There are 15 residues in the CDR3. Trimming took 2 bases from V and 3 from J, leaving 13 bases between them. The CDR3 here is CASSLLWGPEETQYF. The CDR3 DNA follows: TGTGCCAGCAGTTTACTTTGGGGACCCGAAGAGACCCAGTACTTC.

This clonotype was seen ten or more times. The chain joins TRBV11-1 to TRBJ1-4, with TRBD1 matching 9 bases. The ends lost 5 bases at V and 7 bases at J; junction bases unmatched: 8. The germline gives CDR1 SGHAT, CDR2 FQDESV (reference sequence). The CDR3 loop spans 15 amino acids. CDR3 amino acids: CASSTNRGHVEKLFF. Here the CDR3 DNA reads TGTGCCAGCAGCACAAACAGGGGGCACGTTGAAAAACTGTTTTTT. Complete variable domain (other parts from reference TRBV11-1 and TRBJ1-4): EAEVAQSPRYKITEKSQAVAFWCDPISGHATLYWYRQILGQGPELLVQFQDESVVDDSQLPKDRFSAERLKGVDSTLKIQPAELGDSAMYLCASSTNRGHVEKLFFGSGTQLSVL.

The rearrangement links TRBV2 to TRBJ2-5; D is tentatively TRBD1 or TRBD2 (5 bases each). V was clipped by 2 bases and J by 2 bases, with 27 bases between them. The CDR3 spans 20 residues. CDR1 is SNHLY, CDR2 FYNNEI, per germline. The CDR3 is CASSERSAGTSWFGQETQYF. In DNA, the CDR3 is TGTGCCAGCAGTGAACGATCGGCAGGGACCTCCTGGTTTGGACAAGAGACCCAGTACTTC.

This clonotype has only a few counts. The J gene is TRBJ2-7, the V gene TRBV20-1; D not certain. Trimming took 2 bases from V and 2 from J, leaving 7 bases between them. The V gene's germline CDR1 is DFQATT and CDR2 SNEGSKA (reference sequence). There are 12 residues in the CDR3. The CDR3 loop reads CSARSSAYEQYF. The CDR3 DNA reads as TGCAGTGCTAGATCTAGTGCCTACGAGCAGTACTTC.

This chain links TRBV9 with TRBJ2-5; 12 nucleotides match TRBD2. CDR1 SGDLS and CDR2 YYNGEE come from the germline V gene. This CDR3 has 14 residues. The V and J ends lost 7 bases and 5 bases, in that order; junction bases with no gene match: 6. The CDR3 DNA reads TGTGCCAGCGCTAGCGGGGGGGCCCGGGAGACCCAGTACTTC. Translation: CASASGGARETQYF.

Ten or more counts support this clonotype. The V and J genes are TRBV6-1 and TRBJ2-5; no clear D. The germline CDR1 and CDR2 sequences are MNHNS and SASEGT. The V end lost 2 bases, the J end lost 5 bases, and 12 bases lay between the germline ends. The CDR3 runs 14 residues. The CDR3, as DNA: TGTGCCAGCAGTGAATGGGCCCGCCTGGAGACCCAGTACTTC. Amino acids: CASSEWARLETQYF.